The clone carrying this T cell receptor (beta chain) was recorded a few times. Methods used by the authors: Counts of nucleated cells, estimated from reference gene primer amplification, were obtained. Assay used: immunoSEQ multiplex PCR; TCRdb lists only in-frame clones, some missing. Clonal size and the V and J genes are those of that table, whereas D and trimming came from the DNA. In the table there are about 180,000 clones, around 80% of which are singletons. This record comes from a study of blood T cell repertoires in COVID-19. In the study overall: The origin of the acute and convalescent COVID-19 samples was the United States, Italy and Spain. T cells, B-cell-depleted T cells, or PBMCs supplied cDNA or gDNA.

In germline, CDR1 is MNHNS, CDR2 SASEGT. V was trimmed by 2 bases and J by 3 bases, leaving 14 bases between them. This CDR3 has 16 residues. Those enrolled in Seattle joined during active infection and were followed longitudinally afterward. Input material: peripheral blood. The rearrangement uses TRBV6-1 and TRBJ1-5; D unresolved. The clonotype originates from a woman aged 80 or over with COVID-19, enrolled during active disease. CDR3: CASSETGGGHNQPQHF. CDR3 bases: TGTGCCAGCAGTGAAACGGGAGGAGGCCACAATCAGCCCCAGCATTTT.